This T cell receptor (beta chain) was documented in a study of OX40 agonist ivuxolimab in advanced cancers. Findings of the study overall: CD8+ T cells were the subset that, on average, had more expanded clones than CD4+.

Autoimmune disease history or systemic immunosuppression meant exclusion. The CDR3 extends over 15 amino acids. CDR1 MDHEN and CDR2 SYDVKM come from the germline V gene. Trimming took 5 bases from V and 4 from J; bases not matched to a gene: 5. This clone has just one count. The antigen remains unidentified. The repertoire was sequenced with immunoSEQ multiplex PCR; TCRdb's copy has only in-frame clones and lacks some. Among about 48,000 clones listed, 85% to 90% were seen once. This specimen consisted of CD4+ or CD8+ T cells sorted from blood, obtained in a trial of the OX40 agonist ivuxolimab. The receptor was derived from an adult with an advanced solid tumor such as melanoma, head and neck, liver or kidney cancer. The rearrangement uses TRBV28 and TRBJ1-4; TRBD1 aligns across 9 bases. The CDR3 DNA is TGTGCCAGCAGTGGAGACAGGGGGTATAATGAAAAACTGTTTTTT. Translation gives CASSGDRGYNEKLFF.